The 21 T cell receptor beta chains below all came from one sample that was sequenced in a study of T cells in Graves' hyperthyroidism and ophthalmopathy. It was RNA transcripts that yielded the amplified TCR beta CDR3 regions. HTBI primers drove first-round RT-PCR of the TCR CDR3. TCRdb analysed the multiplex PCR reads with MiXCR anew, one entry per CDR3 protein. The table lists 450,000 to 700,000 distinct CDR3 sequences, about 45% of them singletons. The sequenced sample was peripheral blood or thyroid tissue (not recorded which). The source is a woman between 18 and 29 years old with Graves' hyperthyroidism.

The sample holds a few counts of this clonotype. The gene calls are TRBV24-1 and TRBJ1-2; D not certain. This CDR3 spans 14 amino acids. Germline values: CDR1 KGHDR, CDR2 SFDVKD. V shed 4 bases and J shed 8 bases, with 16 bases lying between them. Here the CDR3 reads CATSDPDLPEGYTF. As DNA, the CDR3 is TGTGCCACCAGTGACCCGGACCTGCCTGAAGGCTACACCTTC.

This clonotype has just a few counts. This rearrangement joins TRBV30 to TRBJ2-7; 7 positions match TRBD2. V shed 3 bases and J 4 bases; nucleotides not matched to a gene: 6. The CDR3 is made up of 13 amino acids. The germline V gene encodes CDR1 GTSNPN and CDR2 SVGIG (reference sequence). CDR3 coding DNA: TGTGCCTGGAGAGGGGCCGGGAGGTACGAGCAGTACTTC. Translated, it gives CAWRGAGRYEQYF.

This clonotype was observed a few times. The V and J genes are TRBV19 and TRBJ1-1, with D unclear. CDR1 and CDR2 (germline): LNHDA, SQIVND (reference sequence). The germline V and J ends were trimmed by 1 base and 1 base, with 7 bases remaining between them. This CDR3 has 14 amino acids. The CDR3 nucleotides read TGTGCCAGTAGTATAGTTTCTCGGAACACTGAAGCTTTCTTT. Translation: CASSIVSRNTEAFF.

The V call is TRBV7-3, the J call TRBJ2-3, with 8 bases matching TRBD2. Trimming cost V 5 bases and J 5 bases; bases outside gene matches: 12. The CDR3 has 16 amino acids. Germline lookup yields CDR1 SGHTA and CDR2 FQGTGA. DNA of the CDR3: TGTGCCAGCAGCCACTCCCCGACTAGCGTGGGAGATACGCAGTATTTT. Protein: CASSHSPTSVGDTQYF.

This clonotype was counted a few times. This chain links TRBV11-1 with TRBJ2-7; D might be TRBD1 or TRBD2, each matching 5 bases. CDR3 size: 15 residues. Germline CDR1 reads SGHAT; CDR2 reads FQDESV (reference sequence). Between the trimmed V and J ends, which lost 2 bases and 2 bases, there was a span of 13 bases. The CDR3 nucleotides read TGTGCCAGCAGCTTAATGAAGTTGGGGGCCTACGAGCAGTACTTC. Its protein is CASSLMKLGAYEQYF.

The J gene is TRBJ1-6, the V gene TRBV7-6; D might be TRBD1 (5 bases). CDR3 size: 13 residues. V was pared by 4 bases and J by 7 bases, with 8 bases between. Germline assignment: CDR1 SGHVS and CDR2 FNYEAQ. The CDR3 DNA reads TGTGCCAGCAGCTGGGACGCAAATTCACCCCTCCACTTT. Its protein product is CASSWDANSPLHF.

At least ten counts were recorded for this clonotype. The CDR3 coding sequence is TGCAGTGCTGGGACAGGGCCCACTGAAGCTTTCTTT. Its protein is CSAGTGPTEAFF. The genes are TRBV20-1 and TRBJ1-1; 9 nucleotides line up with TRBD1. Germline CDR1 and CDR2: DFQATT and SNEGSKA (reference sequence). This CDR3 comprises 12 residues. Losses at the gene ends were 5 bases for V and 4 bases for J; bases not matched to a gene: 2.

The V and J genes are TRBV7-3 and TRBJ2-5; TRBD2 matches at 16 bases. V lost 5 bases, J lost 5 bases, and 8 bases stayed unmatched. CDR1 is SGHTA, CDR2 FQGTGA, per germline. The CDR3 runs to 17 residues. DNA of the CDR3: TGTGCCAGCAGCAGCGGGACTAGCGGGAGGGCCTTGGAGACCCAGTACTTC. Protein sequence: CASSSGTSGRALETQYF. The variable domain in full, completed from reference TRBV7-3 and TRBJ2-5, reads GAGVSQTPSNKVTEKGKYVELRCDPISGHTALYWYRQSLGQGPEFLIYFQGTGAADDSGLPNDRFFAVRPEGSVSTLKIQRTERGDSAVYLCASSSGTSGRALETQYFGPGTRLLVL.

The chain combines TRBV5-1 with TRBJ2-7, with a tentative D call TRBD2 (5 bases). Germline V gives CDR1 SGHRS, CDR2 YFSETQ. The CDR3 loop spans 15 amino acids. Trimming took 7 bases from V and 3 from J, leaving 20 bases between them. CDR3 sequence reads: CASGPTPIEGYEQYF. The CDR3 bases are TGCGCCAGCGGCCCGACCCCGATAGAGGGCTACGAGCAGTACTTC.

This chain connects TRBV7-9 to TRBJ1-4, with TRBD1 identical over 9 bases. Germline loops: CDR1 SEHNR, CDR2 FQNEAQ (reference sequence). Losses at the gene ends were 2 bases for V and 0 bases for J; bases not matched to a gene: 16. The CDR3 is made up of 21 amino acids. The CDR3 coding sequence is TGTGCCAGCAGCTTATCGGTATTAGGGACAGGGAAAGGGCCAACTAATGAAAAACTGTTTTTT. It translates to CASSLSVLGTGKGPTNEKLFF.

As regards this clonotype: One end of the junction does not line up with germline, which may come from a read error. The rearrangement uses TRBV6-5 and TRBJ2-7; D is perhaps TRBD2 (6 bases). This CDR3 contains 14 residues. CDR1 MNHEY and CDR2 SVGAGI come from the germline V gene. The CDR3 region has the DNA TGTGCCAGCGAGCGGCGGGATAGCTCCCACGAGCAGTACTTC. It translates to CASERRDSSHEQYF.

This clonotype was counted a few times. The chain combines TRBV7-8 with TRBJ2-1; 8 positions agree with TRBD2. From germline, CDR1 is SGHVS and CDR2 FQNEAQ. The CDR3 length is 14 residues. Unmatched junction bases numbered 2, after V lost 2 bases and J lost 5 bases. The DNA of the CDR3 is TGTGCCAGCAGCTTACGAGCGGGAGACAATGAGCAGTTCTTC. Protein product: CASSLRAGDNEQFF.

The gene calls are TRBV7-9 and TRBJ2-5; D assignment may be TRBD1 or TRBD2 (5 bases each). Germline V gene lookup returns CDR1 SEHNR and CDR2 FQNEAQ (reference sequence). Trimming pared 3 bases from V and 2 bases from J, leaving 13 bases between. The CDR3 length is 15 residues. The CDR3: CASSFTEGRQETQYF. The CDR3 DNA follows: TGTGCCAGCAGCTTTACAGAGGGGAGACAAGAGACCCAGTACTTC. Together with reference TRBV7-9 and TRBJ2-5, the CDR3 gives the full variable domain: DTGVSQNPRHKITKRGQNVTFRCDPISEHNRLYWYRQTLGQGPEFLTYFQNEAQLEKSRLLSDRFSAERPKGSFSTLEIQRTEQGDSAMYLCASSFTEGRQETQYFGPGTRLLVL.

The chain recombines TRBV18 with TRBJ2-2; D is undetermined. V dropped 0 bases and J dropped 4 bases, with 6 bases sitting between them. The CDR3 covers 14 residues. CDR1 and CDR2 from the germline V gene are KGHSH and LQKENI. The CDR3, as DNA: TGTGCCAGCTCACCACCAGCGCGCACCGGGGAGCTGTTTTTT. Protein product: CASSPPARTGELFF.

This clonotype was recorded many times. The CDR3 is CASSSNTGELFF. The CDR3 DNA sequence: TGTGCCAGCAGCTCGAACACCGGGGAGCTGTTTTTT. V usage is TRBV6-6 and J usage is TRBJ2-2; D gene ambiguous. The ends were cut back, 6 bases at V and 0 bases at J, with 2 bases in the middle. CDR1 and CDR2 from the germline V gene are MNHNY and SVGAGI (reference sequence). The CDR3 runs 12 residues.

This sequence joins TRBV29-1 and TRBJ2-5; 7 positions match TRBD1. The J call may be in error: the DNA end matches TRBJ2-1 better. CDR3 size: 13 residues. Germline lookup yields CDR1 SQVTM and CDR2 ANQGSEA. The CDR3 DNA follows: TGCAGCGTTTATACAGGGGACGTGAATGAGCAGTTCTTC. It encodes CSVYTGDVNEQFF.

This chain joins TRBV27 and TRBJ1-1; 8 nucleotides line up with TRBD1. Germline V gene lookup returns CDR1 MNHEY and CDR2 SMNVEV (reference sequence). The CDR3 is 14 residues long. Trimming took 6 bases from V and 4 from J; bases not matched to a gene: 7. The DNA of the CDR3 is TGTGCCAGCAGCGTACAGGGGGGGAGCACTGAAGCTTTCTTT. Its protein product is CASSVQGGSTEAFF.

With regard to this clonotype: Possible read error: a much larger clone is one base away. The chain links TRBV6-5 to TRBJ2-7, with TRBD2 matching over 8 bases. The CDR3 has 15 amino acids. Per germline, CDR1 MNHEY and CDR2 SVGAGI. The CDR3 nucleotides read TGTGCCGGCAGTGACGGGACTAGTGCGGGCTACGAGCAGTACTTC. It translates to CAGSDGTSAGYEQYF.

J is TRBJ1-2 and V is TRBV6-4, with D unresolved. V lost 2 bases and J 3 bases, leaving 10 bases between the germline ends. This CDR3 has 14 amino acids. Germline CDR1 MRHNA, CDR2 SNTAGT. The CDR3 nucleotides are TGTGCCAGCAGTGACAGGGTTTCTGACTATGGCTACACCTTC. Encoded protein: CASSDRVSDYGYTF.

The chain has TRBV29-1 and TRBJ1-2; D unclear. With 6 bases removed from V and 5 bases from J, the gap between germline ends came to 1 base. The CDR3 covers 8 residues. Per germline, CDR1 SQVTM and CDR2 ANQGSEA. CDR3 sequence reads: CSVYGYTF. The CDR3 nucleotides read TGCAGCGTATATGGCTACACCTTC. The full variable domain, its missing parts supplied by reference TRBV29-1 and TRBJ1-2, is SAVISQKPSRDICQRGTSLTIQCQVDSQVTMMFWYRQQPGQSLTLIATANQGSEATYESGFVIDKFPISRPNLTFSTLTVSNMSPEDSSIYLCSVYGYTFGSGTRLTVV.

CDR3 sequence reads: CASGSDKLNTEAFF. Written as DNA, the CDR3 is TGTGCCAGCGGTTCGGACAAACTAAACACTGAAGCTTTCTTT. The chain has TRBV12-3 or TRBV12-4 and TRBJ1-1; TRBD1 might be the D (5 bases). The CDR3 runs 14 residues. The ends were cut back, 8 bases at V and 2 bases at J, with 15 bases in the middle.